What follows describes a single T cell receptor (beta chain). The CDR3 sequence is 16 residues long. Germline CDR1 SEHNR, CDR2 FQNEAQ (reference sequence). The V and J ends lost 5 bases and 3 bases respectively, with 20 bases between them. Time point indicated: persistent/refractory GD, antithyroid drugs over 5 years with positive TRAb. Construction of the TCR library relied on RNA isolated from PBMCs. Patients were enrolled at an endocrinology department in Xi'an, China. The peripheral blood volume drawn was 8.5 to 9 milliliters, and it was collected into EDTA tubes. This entry is derived from a study of regulatory T cells in long-lasting Graves disease. Study information: The criterion for persistent Graves' disease was over 5 years of antithyroid drugs with positive TSH receptor antibodies.

According to the study, TCR beta libraries were built with iRepertoire HTBI primers and CDR3-region Arm-PCR. In TCRdb, the multiplex PCR reads were re-called with MiXCR into one record per CDR3 protein. Of 700,000 or so distinct CDR3 sequences listed, 30% were seen once; the top ten hold roughly 46%. The chain recombines TRBV7-9 with TRBJ2-7, with a tentative D call TRBD2 (6 bases). The source is a female donor with Graves disease. Here the sequenced sample was peripheral blood mononuclear cells (PBMCs), taken when the disease was refractory, from a patient treated with antithyroid drugs. This chain's CDR3 is CASSPYNGGGIYEQYF. The CDR3 DNA follows: TGTGCCAGCAGCCCATACAACGGCGGAGGGATCTACGAGCAGTACTTC.